Sequencing of this T cell receptor beta chain was carried out in a study of beta chain features in type 1 diabetes. Looking at the study overall: Sorted cells, roughly 100,000,000 in number, were examined across all samples. Broader study findings: For type 1 diabetes patients, VDJ junctions showed fewer insertions and more deletions. Among patients with Type 1 diabetes, TCRB CDR3s were moderately but significantly shorter in every one of the four CD4+ subsets.

All of the isolated RNA was reverse transcribed, so expressed TCRB transcripts were sequenced. Produced via immunoSEQ multiplex PCR; TCRdb's table is partial and in-frame only. Among about 930,000 clones listed, about a sixth were seen once. Central memory, naive, regulatory and stem cell-like memory CD4+ cells were sorted by CD45RO/CCR7/CD25/CD127/CD95/CD27. Per the germline V gene, CDR1 is LNHNV and CDR2 is YYDKDF (reference sequence). The CDR3 length is 15 residues. The V end was cut by 0 bases, the J end by 6 bases, with 12 bases between. This clone has a handful of counts. No antigen is known for it.

The sample was naive CD4+ T cells from blood. This TCR derives from a woman aged 18-29 years in good health. This chain links TRBV15 with TRBJ1-5; D gene unclear. In DNA form, the CDR3 reads TGTGCCACCAGCAGAGATATCGGGATGGGTCAGCCCCAGCATTTT. Protein: CATSRDIGMGQPQHF.